This T cell receptor beta chain is drawn from a study of blood T cell repertoires in COVID-19. Study summary: From the United States, Italy and Spain came samples of acute and convalescent COVID-19. Sources were T cells, B-cell-depleted T cells, or PBMCs; the material itself was cDNA or gDNA.

CDR1 and CDR2 from the germline V gene are SEHNR and FQNEAQ (reference sequence). CDR3 length equals 15 residues. Losses at the gene ends were 1 base for V and 0 bases for J; bases not matched to a gene: 1. Original processing methods: Estimation of nucleated cell counts relied on the amplification of reference gene primers. The assay was immunoSEQ multiplex PCR, and TCRdb's table has in-frame clones only and misses some. That table supplies the V and J calls and clone size; D and trimming were determined from the DNA. The sample lists roughly 150,000 clones, about four fifths occurring once. This rearrangement joins TRBV7-9 to TRBJ2-3; 7 nucleotides match TRBD1. The material sequenced was peripheral blood. The clonotype was recovered from a human donor with acute or convalescent COVID-19. The donor label of this sample is uncertain. DNA for the CDR3: TGTGCCAGCAGCTTAGGGGACAGAAGCACAGATACGCAGTATTTT. Its protein product is CASSLGDRSTDTQYF.